A selection of T cell receptor beta chains follows, all from one sample in a study of cytotoxic CD8 clonotypes in ibrutinib-treated CLL. Repertoires were generated with immunoSEQ multiplex PCR, while TCRdb's copy carries only in-frame clones and drops some. The sample records just over 45,000 clones, around 70% being singletons. The sample consisted of PBMCs, taken after 12 months of ibrutinib treatment. The receptor source for this set is a human donor with chronic lymphocytic leukemia. The CDR3 runs from the conserved cysteine through the conserved F or W. A D gene is named only where the DNA matches it firmly. Size is omitted from some rows. Given values are once, few, many or a class for expanded clones.

V gene	D gene	J gene	clone size	CDR3 DNA	CDR3 protein
TRBV4-1	TRBD1	TRBJ1-5	.	TGCGCCAGCAGCCAAGAAGATGGCAGGACAGGTCTGGGTCAGCCCCAGCATTTT	CASSQEDGRTGLGQPQHF
TRBV5-4	.	TRBJ2-3	.	TGTGCCAGCAGCTATGGAGGATCTAGCACAGATACGCAGTATTTT	CASSYGGSSTDTQYF
TRBV6-5	.	TRBJ2-7	few	TGTGCCTCCACGGCGGGGTCGGGCTACGAGCAGTACTTC	CASTAGSGYEQYF
TRBV6-6	.	TRBJ1-5	few	TGTGCCAGCAGCCCCGTGGGGGCCTCCCAGCATTTT	CASSPVGASQHF
TRBV5-1	TRBD1	TRBJ1-4	few	TGCGCCAGCAGCCCAGGGGGAGCTAATGAAAAACTGTTTTTT	CASSPGGANEKLFF
TRBV10-3	.	TRBJ1-5	.	TGTGCCATCAGTGAGGGGAATAGCAATCAGCCCCAGCATTTT	CAISEGNSNQPQHF
TRBV6-1	.	TRBJ2-7	once	TGTGCCAGCAGTGATGCGGGACAGCCTGTACTCTACGAGCAGTACTTC	CASSDAGQPVLYEQYF
TRBV19	TRBD1	TRBJ1-2	.	TGTGCCAGTAGTCCTCATCTCGGGACAGCTACTAACTATGGCTACACCTTC	CASSPHLGTATNYGYTF
TRBV7-6	.	TRBJ2-2	few	TGTGCCAGCAGCTTAAGTCCCAGCGGGACCGGGGAGCTGTTTTTT	CASSLSPSGTGELFF
TRBV19	TRBD1	TRBJ1-5	few	TGTGCCAGTAAATCGTTCGGACAGGGCAACAATCAGCCCCAGCATTTT	CASKSFGQGNNQPQHF
TRBV6-5	TRBD1	TRBJ2-7	.	TGTGCCACCCGACAGGGGGCCTACGAGCAGTACTTC	CATRQGAYEQYF
TRBV6-5	TRBD2	TRBJ2-3	.	TGTGCCAGCAGCGAACCGGGACTAGGGGCAGATACGCAGTATTTT	CASSEPGLGADTQYF
TRBV19	.	TRBJ1-4	.	TGTGCCAGTAGTACCCGGACGGAGGGTACAACTAATGAAAAACTGTTTTTT	CASSTRTEGTTNEKLFF
TRBV6-5	.	TRBJ2-3	.	TGTGCCAGCAGTCTAACAGGGCCCACAGATACGCAGTATTTT	CASSLTGPTDTQYF
TRBV11-2	TRBD1	TRBJ1-4	few	TGTGCCAGCAGCCCGGACAGGGTCGGAGAAAAACTGTTTTTT	CASSPDRVGEKLFF
TRBV7-3	TRBD2	TRBJ2-2	.	TGTGCCAGCAGCTCTAGCGGGAACACCGGGGAGCTGTTTTTT	CASSSSGNTGELFF
TRBV10-3	TRBD2	TRBJ2-3	.	TGTGCCACGAAACCGAGCGGGGGTGGCGCAGATACGCAGTATTTT	CATKPSGGGADTQYF
TRBV7-9	TRBD2	TRBJ2-7	few	TGTGCCAGCAGCTCAACTAGCGGGGGTTACGAGCAGTACTTC	CASSSTSGGYEQYF
TRBV28	.	TRBJ2-6	once	TGTGCCAGCACCAAGTCTGGGGCCAACGTCCTGACTTTC	CASTKSGANVLTF
TRBV18	TRBD1	TRBJ1-6	once	TGTGCCAGCTCACCGCAAGGGGGCGGTAATTCACCCCTCCACTTT	CASSPQGGGNSPLHF
TRBV6-1	.	TRBJ2-5	once	TGCGCCAGCAGCGAATCAGGGTACCAAGAGACCCAGTACTTC	CASSESGYQETQYF
TRBV6-5	.	TRBJ2-5	few	TGTGCCAGCAGGTCCATAAGAGTCCGGGACCAGTACTTC	CASRSIRVRDQYF
TRBV7-9	.	TRBJ2-2	few	TGTGCCAGCAGCCTTAGTGGGGGAAAAGCCGGGGAGCTGTTTTTT	CASSLSGGKAGELFF
TRBV28	TRBD1	TRBJ1-4	.	TGTGCCAGCAGTCCTACACCGGGACAGGGAAATGAAAAACTGTTTTTT	CASSPTPGQGNEKLFF
TRBV10-2	TRBD1	TRBJ1-4	.	TGCGCCAGCAGAGACTTCACCGGGGACAGCCGGAATGAAAAACTGTTTTTT	CASRDFTGDSRNEKLFF
TRBV30	.	TRBJ2-6	.	TGTGCCTGGGACAGCAGCTCTGGGGCCAACGTCCTGACTTTC	CAWDSSSGANVLTF
TRBV5-1	TRBD1	TRBJ1-6	.	TGCGCCAGCAGCCTTACAGGGGGCACTACCTATAATTCACCCCTCCACTTT	CASSLTGGTTYNSPLHF
TRBV5-1	TRBD1	TRBJ1-2	.	TGCGCCAGCAGCTACGGGACAGGTAAAAGAGGAGTCTATGGCTACACCTTC	CASSYGTGKRGVYGYTF
TRBV7-3	.	TRBJ2-1	.	TGTGCCAGCAGCTTAAGTTGGGGGAATGAGCAGTTCTTC	CASSLSWGNEQFF
TRBV18	.	TRBJ1-2	.	TGTGCCAGCTCACCACCGTCGGAGGATGGCTACACCTTC	CASSPPSEDGYTF
TRBV2	.	TRBJ1-1	.	TGTGCCAGCAGTTCGGGACTTGACCCCACTGAAGCTTTCTTT	CASSSGLDPTEAFF
TRBV5-4	.	TRBJ1-3	.	TGTGCCAGCAGCCCCTCCCTGACAGGTACCGGAAACACCATATATTTT	CASSPSLTGTGNTIYF
TRBV27	.	TRBJ2-7	.	TGTGCCAGCAGTGTCTCATCTTCAAGGGGCGAGCAGTACTTC	CASSVSSSRGEQYF
TRBV5-4	TRBD1	TRBJ2-7	.	TGTGCCAGCAGCCGCGGGGGACAGGGTTCCTACGAGCAGTACTTC	CASSRGGQGSYEQYF
TRBV19	TRBD1	TRBJ2-7	once	TGTGCCAGTAGTATGGACCCTACAGGGACAGGGCTCTCCTACGAGCAGTACTTC	CASSMDPTGTGLSYEQYF
TRBV7-6	TRBD2	TRBJ2-1	.	TGTGCCAGCAGCTTGGTGCCTTTAGGGACTAGGAGTGAGCAGTTCTTC	CASSLVPLGTRSEQFF
TRBV12-5	.	TRBJ1-5	.	TGTGCTAGTGGTTTGGTAGCCGGGGATCAGCCCCAGCATTTT	CASGLVAGDQPQHF
TRBV18	TRBD2	TRBJ2-3	.	TGTGCCAGCTCACCTGGGACTATCGGGACGCAGTATTTT	CASSPGTIGTQYF
TRBV29-1	.	TRBJ2-1	.	TGCAGCGTGCACCTTACAGGGTTCGATGAGCAGTTCTTC	CSVHLTGFDEQFF